Listed below are T cell receptor beta chains from one sample, sequenced in a study of cytomegalovirus exposure and HLA in healthy donors. Using immunoSEQ multiplex PCR, the repertoire was profiled, and TCRdb retains in-frame clones only, with some absent. The table lists about 200,000 clones, roughly 12% of them singletons. The specimen sequenced was PBMCs. The receptors originated from a man aged 50-60 years in good health and CMV-seropositive. Both conserved end residues are part of each CDR3. The order of the fields is V gene, J gene, D gene, clone size, CDR3 DNA, CDR3 protein. A D gene is named only where the DNA matches it firmly. Not every row has a clone size; where given, it reads once, few, many or a size class.

TRBV7-6,TRBJ2-5,TRBD1,few,TGTGCCAGCAGCTCCCGACAGGGGGGGCGTGAAGAGACCCAGTACTTC,CASSSRQGGREETQYF
TRBV19,TRBJ1-4,.,.,TGTGCCAGTAGTAAAGGACAACAAGAAAAACTGTTTTTT,CASSKGQQEKLFF
TRBV30,TRBJ1-4,TRBD1,few,TGTGCCTGGAGCCGGGACAGGGGTAGGGAAAAACTGTTTTTT,CAWSRDRGREKLFF
TRBV6-1,TRBJ1-6,TRBD1,few,TGTGCCAGCAGTTTACAGGGGGGTAATTCACCCCTCCACTTT,CASSLQGGNSPLHF
TRBV4-3,TRBJ1-1,.,few,TGCGCCAGCAGCCTTACGGGAATGGGCACTGAAGCTTTCTTT,CASSLTGMGTEAFF
TRBV5-5,TRBJ1-4,.,few,TGTGCCAGCAGCTTGGACCCAGGGTTAGGAAAACTGTTTTTT,CASSLDPGLGKLFF
TRBV30,TRBJ1-1,.,few,TGTGCCTGGAGTGTTCATCCAGGGAAGAACACTGAAGCTTTCTTT,CAWSVHPGKNTEAFF
TRBV19,TRBJ1-1,.,.,TGTGCCAGTAGTATAACGGGATTGGGCACTGAAGCTTTCTTT,CASSITGLGTEAFF
TRBV29-1,TRBJ2-2,.,few,TGCAGCGCGCGGGCACCTGATGCCACCGGGGAGCTGTTTTTT,CSARAPDATGELFF
TRBV28,TRBJ1-2,.,few,TGTGCCAGCAGTTTTTCGGGGATCTATGGCTACACCTTC,CASSFSGIYGYTF
TRBV6-5,TRBJ2-7,TRBD1,few,TGTGCCAGCAGTTACCCCTTGACAGGGGGCTACGAGCAGTACTTC,CASSYPLTGGYEQYF
TRBV6-5,TRBJ1-1,.,.,TGTGCCAGCAGTTACTCGAACTTGAACACTGAAGCTTTCTTT,CASSYSNLNTEAFF
TRBV21-1,TRBJ1-1,.,.,TGTGCCAGCAGCGCCCGACAGGGGTTGGCGAACACTGAAGCTTTCTTT,CASSARQGLANTEAFF
TRBV9,TRBJ1-1,TRBD1,few,TGTGCCAGCAGCTCCGGACAGGGAGGAATGAACACTGAAGCTTTCTTT,CASSSGQGGMNTEAFF
TRBV28,TRBJ1-2,TRBD1,.,TGTGCCAGCTATACAGGGGGCGGTGGCTACACCTTC,CASYTGGGGYTF
TRBV10-1,TRBJ1-1,.,few,TGCGCCCCAAAGGGGGGGGCCTATACTGAAGCTTTCTTT,CAPKGGAYTEAFF
TRBV5-6,TRBJ2-3,.,.,TGTGCCAGCAGCCTGCGAGGGGATACGCAGTATTTT,CASSLRGDTQYF
TRBV19,TRBJ1-5,.,few,TGTGCCAGTATTCCTACCCCCTGGGGCAGCAATCAGCCCCAGCATTTT,CASIPTPWGSNQPQHF
TRBV5-6,TRBJ2-4,TRBD1,.,TGTGCCAGCAGCTTATCGGACAGGAGAAACATTCAGTACTTC,CASSLSDRRNIQYF
TRBV11-2,TRBJ2-1,TRBD1,.,TGTGCCAGCAGCCCCGGACAGGGCTACAATGAGCAGTTCTTC,CASSPGQGYNEQFF
TRBV5-4,TRBJ1-2,.,few,TGTGCCAGCAGCTTGAGAGGTCAAAGCGGCTATGGCTACACCTTC,CASSLRGQSGYGYTF
TRBV4-3,TRBJ2-1,TRBD2,.,TGCGCCAGCAGCCAAGATTGGCTCGGGGGGACCATCCCCCACAATGAGCAGTTCTTC,CASSQDWLGGTIPHNEQFF
TRBV11-2,TRBJ1-1,.,few,TGTGCCAGCAGCCCGGACAGAGTGAACACTGAAGCTTTCTTT,CASSPDRVNTEAFF
TRBV21-1,TRBJ1-4,.,.,TGTGCCAGCAGCACTGACAGGGTAAGACTGTTTTTT,CASSTDRVRLFF
TRBV30,TRBJ1-6,.,few,TGTGCCTGGGGGGAGAGTCGAAATTCACCCCTCCACTTT,CAWGESRNSPLHF
TRBV18,TRBJ1-3,.,.,TGTGCCAGCTCACCAGATGCGGGGGCCGGAAACACCATATATTTT,CASSPDAGAGNTIYF
TRBV19,TRBJ2-3,.,.,TGTGCCAGTAGTATGACTACCCGCACAGATACGCAGTATTTT,CASSMTTRTDTQYF
TRBV5-1,TRBJ2-1,TRBD2,.,TGCGCCAGCAGCTATTTAGCGGGGGCCTACAATGAGCAGTTCTTC,CASSYLAGAYNEQFF
TRBV7-2,TRBJ2-1,TRBD1,.,TGTGCCAGCAGCCCGGACAGGGGGACGTTTAATGAGCAGTTCTTC,CASSPDRGTFNEQFF
TRBV4-3,TRBJ1-2,.,.,TGCGCCAGCAGCCACGTCCCAGTCAACTATGGCTACACCTTC,CASSHVPVNYGYTF
TRBV9,TRBJ2-5,TRBD2,.,TGTGCCAGCAGCCCTAGCGGGGGGCCGGGGGAGACCCAGTACTTC,CASSPSGGPGETQYF
TRBV28,TRBJ1-1,TRBD1,few,TGTGCCAGCAGGCCTAGACAGGGTCGCACTGAAGCTTTCTTT,CASRPRQGRTEAFF
TRBV6-4,TRBJ1-3,.,.,TGTGCCAGCAAGGGCGGGAAGACTGGAAACACCATATATTTT,CASKGGKTGNTIYF
TRBV5-1,TRBJ2-2,.,few,TGCGCCAGCAGCTGGGAGTCCACCGGGGAGCTGTTTTTT,CASSWESTGELFF
TRBV7-3,TRBJ1-1,.,few,TGTGCCAGCAGCTTAATTCGGCGGCTGAACACTGAAGCTTTCTTT,CASSLIRRLNTEAFF
TRBV2,TRBJ2-7,.,.,TGTGCCAGCAGTGGTGGTGGGGCCAACTTGTACGAGCAGTACTTC,CASSGGGANLYEQYF
TRBV11-3,TRBJ2-7,.,.,TGTGCCAGCAGCTTGCGGGGTGACACGTCCTACGAGCAGTACTTC,CASSLRGDTSYEQYF
TRBV7-3,TRBJ2-2,TRBD1,few,TGTGCCAGCAGCTCACCGGGACAGGGTGCCACCGGGGAGCTGTTTTTT,CASSSPGQGATGELFF
TRBV27,TRBJ1-1,TRBD1,.,TGTGCCAGCAGTATACAGGGGCCCGACACTGAAGCTTTCTTT,CASSIQGPDTEAFF
TRBV5-6,TRBJ2-5,.,.,TGTGCCAGCAGCTTGAGCGGAGGGGAGACCCAGTACTTC,CASSLSGGETQYF
TRBV2,TRBJ1-1,.,few,TGTGCCAGCACTATGACAGTCGTGAACACTGAAGCTTTCTTT,CASTMTVVNTEAFF
TRBV29-1,TRBJ1-2,.,few,TGCAGCGGGGCTATGGGGACACACTATGGCTACACCTTC,CSGAMGTHYGYTF
TRBV5-6,TRBJ2-6,.,.,TGTGCCAGCAGCTTGGTAGTCTCTGGGGCCAACGTCCTGACTTTC,CASSLVVSGANVLTF
TRBV21-1,TRBJ1-5,.,few,TGTGCCAGCAGCAAAGTGAGAAGAAATCAGCCCCAGCATTTT,CASSKVRRNQPQHF
TRBV4-3,TRBJ2-1,TRBD1,few,TGCGCCAGCAGCCAAGATATCGGGACAGGGGATTACAATGAGCAGTTCTTC,CASSQDIGTGDYNEQFF
TRBV5-5,TRBJ2-5,.,.,TGTGCCAGCAGCTTGACTAGGAATACGGGGGAGACCCAGTACTTC,CASSLTRNTGETQYF
TRBV7-9,TRBJ1-6,TRBD1,.,TGTGCCAGCAGCTTAGCGATGGGGACAGGGGTTTCACCCCTCCACTTT,CASSLAMGTGVSPLHF
TRBV5-1,TRBJ2-6,TRBD2,few,TGCGCCAGCCAAAGGGAGGGAGCTGGGGCCAACGTCCTGACTTTC,CASQREGAGANVLTF
TRBV7-8,TRBJ1-5,TRBD1,few,TGTGCCAGCAGCCCTAGGACAGGGGGAAGCAATCAGCCCCAGCATTTT,CASSPRTGGSNQPQHF
TRBV19,TRBJ2-3,TRBD1,.,TGTGCCAGCCGGGACAGGGGCACAGATACGCAGTATTTT,CASRDRGTDTQYF
TRBV5-4,TRBJ1-2,.,few,TGTGCCAGCAGCTTGACAGGGAATGGCTACACCTTC,CASSLTGNGYTF
TRBV28,TRBJ1-1,TRBD1,few,TGTGCCAGCACTGTTGGGACAGCCACCAAGGGTTTCTTT,CASTVGTATKGFF